This entry concerns a single T cell receptor beta chain. The data are from a study of blood T cell repertoires in COVID-19. Study-wide context: From the United States, Italy and Spain came samples of acute and convalescent COVID-19. PBMCs, B-cell-depleted T cells, or T cells were the source of the cDNA or gDNA that made up the material.

Living in about two dozen US areas, the participants were between roughly 18 and 90 years of age. Profiled with immunoSEQ multiplex PCR; TCRdb holds only in-frame clones, not every one. The table includes around 500,000 clones, less than 90% detected once. Sequencing was performed on PBMCs or T cells enriched from blood (not recorded which). The receptor comes from a woman aged 55-69 years who had recovered from COVID-19.

The CDR3 bases are TGCGCCAGCAGCTTGGGAACAGCTAGCAATCAGCCCCAGCATTTT. Translating gives CASSLGTASNQPQHF. V gene TRBV5-1 combines with J gene TRBJ1-5; the D is unclear. V lost 0 bases to trimming and J lost 0 bases, with 7 bases between them. CDR1 SGHRS and CDR2 YFSETQ come from the germline V gene. The CDR3 is made up of 15 amino acids.